The sequence of this T cell receptor (beta chain) was determined in a study of T cell responses to AZD1222 COVID-19 vaccine. Study-level findings and limits: AZD1222 recipients seropositive at baseline numbered only six.

Trimming took off 0 bases at V and 0 bases at J, with 7 bases between the two ends. Germline V gene sequence: CDR1 SGDLS, CDR2 YYNGEE. This CDR3 comprises 14 residues. Using immunoSEQ multiplex PCR, the repertoire was profiled, and TCRdb retains in-frame clones only, with some absent. Altogether 180,000 or so clones are present, about 92% being singletons, with the ten largest covering 2% to 3%. About this clone: The antigen is unknown. The identical CDR3 is also encoded by other nucleotide sequences in the sample.

This clonotype originated in an adult in good health. Here the sequenced sample was peripheral blood, taken on day 0 of AZD1222 vaccination. The rearrangement joins TRBV9 to TRBJ2-7; no definite D call. The CDR3 region has the DNA TGTGCCAGCAGCGTAGGACGGAGCTCCTACGAGCAGTACTTC. Amino acid sequence: CASSVGRSSYEQYF.